The next 15 T cell receptor beta chains were all read from a single sample in a study of PD-1 blockade in classical Hodgkin lymphoma. All trial patients relapsed after autologous stem cell transplantation. Only in-frame clones appear in the TCRdb table, and some are missing; sequencing was by immunoSEQ multiplex PCR. Of about 46,000 clones in the sample, about three quarters were seen once. Sequenced here: peripheral blood mononuclear cells (PBMCs), sampled at baseline. The receptors originated from a human donor with classical Hodgkin lymphoma.

V usage is TRBV27 and J usage is TRBJ2-1, with D unresolved. Germline assignment: CDR1 MNHEY and CDR2 SMNVEV (reference sequence). V was trimmed by 4 bases and J by 7 bases, leaving 14 bases between them. The CDR3 loop spans 14 amino acids. The CDR3 loop reads CASSWGAFLNEQFF. In DNA, the CDR3 is TGTGCCAGCAGTTGGGGTGCCTTTTTGAATGAGCAGTTCTTC.

The gene calls are TRBV6-5 and TRBJ1-6; tentative D call: TRBD1 (5 bases). Trimming cost V 6 bases and J 6 bases, with 15 bases left between them. This CDR3 has 15 amino acids. Germline-derived CDR1 and CDR2 are MNHEY and SVGAGI. The CDR3 region is CASSQGVTSNSPLHF. As DNA, the CDR3 is TGTGCCAGCAGCCAGGGAGTGACGTCTAATTCACCCCTCCACTTT.

This sequence joins TRBV5-4 and TRBJ2-5; 11 bases map to TRBD2. CDR1 and CDR2 from the germline V gene are SGHNT and YYREEE (reference sequence). The CDR3 length is 15 residues. The ends lost 2 bases at V and 2 bases at J; junction bases unmatched: 2. The CDR3 spells CASSFGLAGQETQYF. The CDR3 bases are TGTGCCAGCAGCTTCGGACTAGCGGGTCAAGAGACCCAGTACTTC.

The genes are TRBV7-6 and TRBJ2-7; 9 nucleotides match TRBD2. CDR3 length equals 16 residues. From germline, CDR1 is SGHVS and CDR2 FNYEAQ. V was pared by 5 bases and J by 7 bases, with 15 bases of the junction left unmatched. Here the CDR3 reads CASSLVPGLASQEQYF. CDR3 sequence (DNA): TGTGCCAGCAGCCTAGTCCCGGGACTAGCAAGTCAAGAGCAGTACTTC.

This chain connects TRBV19 to TRBJ1-5; TRBD1 is a possible D gene (6 bases). Germline-derived CDR1 and CDR2 are LNHDA and SQIVND (reference sequence). The germline V and J ends were trimmed by 5 bases and 7 bases, with 15 bases remaining between them. The CDR3 totals 14 residues. The CDR3 is CASSVQGFGQPQHF. The CDR3 bases are TGTGCCAGTAGTGTGCAGGGGTTTGGCCAGCCCCAGCATTTT.

This clone was recorded once. CDR3: CASSYGWGAYGYTF. For the CDR3, the DNA is TGTGCCAGCAGTTATGGGTGGGGAGCCTATGGCTACACCTTC. The J gene is TRBJ1-2, the V gene TRBV7-9; D uncertain. CDR1 is SEHNR and CDR2 is FQNEAQ in the germline V gene (reference sequence). V was shortened by 6 bases and J by 4 bases, with 15 bases between the two germline ends. The CDR3 sequence is 14 residues long.

This clone was detected ten times or more. The V gene is TRBV29-1, the J gene TRBJ2-1; a weak D match, TRBD2 (7 bases). The CDR3 is 11 residues long. The germline CDR1 and CDR2 sequences are SQVTM and ANQGSEA. CDR3 nucleotide sequence: TGCCTTGGGAGGGGGTACAATGAGCAGTTCTTC. Translated: CLGRGYNEQFF.

This clone has a single count. The chain carries TRBV12-5 and TRBJ2-1, with unresolved D. CDR3 length equals 14 residues. The germline V and J ends were trimmed by 5 bases and 0 bases, with 8 bases remaining between them. The germline V gene encodes CDR1 LGHNT and CDR2 FRNRAP. The CDR3 DNA is TGTGCTAGTGGTAGCGTGACCTCCTACAATGAGCAGTTCTTC. Protein product: CASGSVTSYNEQFF.

This clone appeared a few times. The rearrangement links TRBV5-1 to TRBJ2-7, with D uncertain. Deletions cut 4 bases from V and 2 bases from J, with 13 bases between. Germline-derived CDR1 and CDR2 are SGHRS and YFSETQ. This CDR3 comprises 14 residues. The CDR3 DNA reads as TGCGCCAGCAGCGAGCCAATTTACCCCTACGAGCAGTACTTC. This translates into CASSEPIYPYEQYF.

This chain's CDR3 is CASSQTGGGYTF. For the CDR3, the DNA is TGTGCCAGCAGCCAAACAGGGGGCGGCTACACCTTC. The chain joins TRBV5-8 to TRBJ1-2, with 9 nucleotides matching TRBD1. Germline loops: CDR1 SGHTS, CDR2 YDEGEE. J gave up 8 bases and V 4 bases, and 3 bases lay outside the gene matches. This CDR3 spans 12 amino acids.

The rearrangement joins TRBV11-2 to TRBJ2-3, with unresolved D. The CDR3 totals 15 residues. The ends were cut back, 4 bases at V and 2 bases at J, with 13 bases in the middle. The germline CDR1 and CDR2 sequences are SGHAT and FQNNGV. In DNA, the CDR3 is TGTGCCAGCAGCTCCCGGGTCCCCGCCACAGATACGCAGTATTTT. Translated: CASSSRVPATDTQYF.

Only a few counts were recorded for this clone. This chain connects TRBV7-2 to TRBJ2-3, with D possibly matching TRBD2 (6 bases). The germline V gene has CDR1 SGHTA and CDR2 FQGNSA. The V end lost 5 bases, the J end lost 5 bases, and 11 bases lay between the germline ends. This CDR3 spans 13 amino acids. CDR3 coding DNA: TGTGCCAGCAGCCCGGAGCGGGTAGATACGCAGTATTTT. It translates to CASSPERVDTQYF.

This chain joins TRBV2 and TRBJ1-2; D is unclear. V gave up 5 bases and J gave up 8 bases, with 12 bases separating them. In germline, CDR1 is SNHLY, CDR2 FYNNEI. This CDR3 is 12 amino acids long. The CDR3 nucleotides are TGTGCCAGCAGTCTTGTCGGTGGGGGCTACACCTTC. Protein sequence: CASSLVGGGYTF.

This chain links TRBV15 with TRBJ2-1; 9 positions match TRBD2. With V trimmed by 5 bases and J by 7 bases, 9 bases remained unmatched. This CDR3 spans 15 amino acids. CDR1 is LNHNV and CDR2 is YYDKDF in the germline V gene (reference sequence). This CDR3 is CATSGNPLAGNEQFF. The CDR3 nucleotides read TGTGCCACCAGCGGTAATCCTCTAGCGGGAAATGAGCAGTTCTTC.

In its sample, this clone was seen once. The J gene is TRBJ1-1, the V gene TRBV25-1; tentatively, D is TRBD1 (6 bases). Trimming took off 5 bases at V and 3 bases at J, with 19 bases between the two ends. The CDR3 contains 16 residues. In germline, CDR1 is MGHDK, CDR2 SYGVNS. The chain's CDR3 is CASSPSPGEGDTEAFF. The CDR3 DNA is TGTGCCAGCAGTCCGTCCCCGGGGGAGGGGGACACTGAAGCTTTCTTT.